This TCR beta chain was captured in a study of cytomegalovirus exposure and HLA in healthy donors. Study conclusions and caveats: High specificity and sensitivity for cytomegalovirus status were reported for the classifier.

Primers included in the PCR were 60 Vbeta and 13 Jbeta primers. TCRdb's table, derived via immunoSEQ multiplex PCR, lists solely in-frame clones and lacks some. The sample carries roughly 130,000 clones, around three quarters recorded once. Germline V gene lookup returns CDR1 SGHVS and CDR2 FNYEAQ. This CDR3 comprises 13 residues. Trimming shortened V by 2 bases and J by 4 bases, and 7 bases separated the two germline ends. Remarks on this clone: What it binds is unknown.

The sequence was collected from a man in his thirties or forties in good health and CMV-seronegative. The chain carries TRBV7-6 and TRBJ2-3; perhaps TRBD1 as D (5 bases). Sequencing was performed on PBMCs. The CDR3 protein is CASSLQQADTQYF. CDR3 bases: TGTGCCAGCAGCTTACAACAGGCAGATACGCAGTATTTT. Filled out from reference TRBV7-6 and TRBJ2-3, the complete variable domain reads GAGVSQSPRYKVTKRGQDVALRCDPISGHVSLYWYRQALGQGPEFLTYFNYEAQQDKSGLPNDRFSAERPEGSISTLTIQRTEQRDSAMYRCASSLQQADTQYFGPGTRLTVL.